This record looks at one T cell receptor (beta chain) sequence and its context. Its antigen is not known. The germline V gene has CDR1 SGDLS and CDR2 YYNGEE. V lost 4 bases, J lost 0 bases, and 13 bases lay in between. The CDR3 has 15 residues. This specimen comes from a study of cytomegalovirus exposure and HLA in healthy donors. Study conclusions and caveats: A few V segments could not be told apart, such as TRBV6-2 and TRBV6-3, and were left out.

Donors counted as nominally healthy when sampled, yet unrecorded immune exposures were likely. The PCR ran on 60 Vbeta and 13 Jbeta primers. The assay was immunoSEQ multiplex PCR, and TCRdb's table has in-frame clones only and misses some. The repertoire includes more than 150,000 clones, more than 65% of them detected once, and under 1.5% sits in the top ten. V is TRBV9 and J is TRBJ1-1; D ambiguous. This TCR was sampled from a girl under 10 years old in good health and CMV-seropositive. The sequencing input was PBMCs. CDR3 protein: CASSPSSRMNTEAFF. The CDR3 DNA reads TGTGCCAGCAGCCCTAGTTCCAGAATGAACACTGAAGCTTTCTTT.